The source of this T cell receptor (beta chain) is a study of OX40 agonist ivuxolimab in advanced cancers. The germline V gene has CDR1 SEHNR and CDR2 FQNEAQ (reference sequence). The CDR3 runs to 13 residues. V was cut by 6 bases and J by 4 bases, with 10 bases left in between. TCRdb keeps only in-frame clones here, not all; method: immunoSEQ multiplex PCR. Of 20,000 to 25,000 clones in the sample, roughly 83% are singletons; the top ten hold about 31%. The sample in question was CD4+ or CD8+ T cells sorted from blood, obtained in a trial of the OX40 agonist ivuxolimab. This receptor was obtained from an adult with an advanced solid tumor such as melanoma, head and neck, liver or kidney cancer. The chain couples TRBV7-9 to TRBJ1-5, with D perhaps TRBD1 (5 bases). The CDR3 reads CASSLQENQPQHF. The CDR3 nucleotides are TGTGCCAGCAGTCTACAGGAGAATCAGCCCCAGCATTTT.